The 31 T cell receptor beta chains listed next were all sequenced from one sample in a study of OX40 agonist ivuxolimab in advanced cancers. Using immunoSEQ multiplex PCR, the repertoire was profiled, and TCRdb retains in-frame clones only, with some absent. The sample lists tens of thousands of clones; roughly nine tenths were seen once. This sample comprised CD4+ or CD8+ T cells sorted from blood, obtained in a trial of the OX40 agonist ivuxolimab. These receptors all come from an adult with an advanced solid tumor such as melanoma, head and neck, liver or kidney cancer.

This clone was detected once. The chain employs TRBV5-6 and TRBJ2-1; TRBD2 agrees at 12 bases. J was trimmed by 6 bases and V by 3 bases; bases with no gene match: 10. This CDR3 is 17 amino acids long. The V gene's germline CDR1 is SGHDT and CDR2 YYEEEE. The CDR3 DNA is TGTGCCAGCAGCTCACGCCCCGGGACTAGCGGGTTCAATGAGCAGTTCTTC. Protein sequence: CASSSRPGTSGFNEQFF.

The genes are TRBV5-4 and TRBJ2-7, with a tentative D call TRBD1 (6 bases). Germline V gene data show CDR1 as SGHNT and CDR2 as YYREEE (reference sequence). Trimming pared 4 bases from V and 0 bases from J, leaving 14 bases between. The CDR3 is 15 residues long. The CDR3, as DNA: TGTGCCAGCAGCCACGTGGGACATATCTCCTACGAGCAGTACTTC. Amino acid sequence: CASSHVGHISYEQYF.

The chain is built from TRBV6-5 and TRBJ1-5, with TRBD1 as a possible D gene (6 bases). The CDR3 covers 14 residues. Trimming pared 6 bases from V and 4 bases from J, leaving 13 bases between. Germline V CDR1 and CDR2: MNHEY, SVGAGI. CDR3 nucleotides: TGTGCCAGCAGCTTCACAGGGTTGAATCAGCCCCAGCATTTT. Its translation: CASSFTGLNQPQHF.

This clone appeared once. The CDR3 spells CASSPADREYYEQYF. CDR3 nucleotides: TGTGCCAGCAGCCCAGCCGACAGGGAGTACTACGAGCAGTACTTC. This chain uses TRBV9 with TRBJ2-7; 7 bases align to TRBD1. In germline, CDR1 is SGDLS, CDR2 YYNGEE. The CDR3 contains 15 residues. The V gene end was trimmed by 4 bases and the J gene end by 3 bases; junction bases not matched to a gene: 10.

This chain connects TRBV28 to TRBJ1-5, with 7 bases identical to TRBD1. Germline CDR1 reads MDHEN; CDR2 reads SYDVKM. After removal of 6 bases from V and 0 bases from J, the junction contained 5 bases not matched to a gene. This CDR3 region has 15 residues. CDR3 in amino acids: CASRDREYSNQPQHF. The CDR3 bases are TGTGCCAGCAGAGACAGGGAATATAGCAATCAGCCCCAGCATTTT.

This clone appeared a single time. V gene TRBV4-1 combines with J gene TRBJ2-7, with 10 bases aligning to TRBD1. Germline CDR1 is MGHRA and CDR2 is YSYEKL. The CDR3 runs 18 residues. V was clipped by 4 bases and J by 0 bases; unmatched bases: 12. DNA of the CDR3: TGCGCCAGCAGCCTCGTCCACGCCGGGACAGGGGCCTCCTACGAGCAGTACTTC. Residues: CASSLVHAGTGASYEQYF.

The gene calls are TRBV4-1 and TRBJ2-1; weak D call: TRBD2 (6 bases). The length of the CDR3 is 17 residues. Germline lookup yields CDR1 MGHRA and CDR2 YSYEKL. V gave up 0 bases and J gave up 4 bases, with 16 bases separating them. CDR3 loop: CASSQDLVLGSYNEQFF. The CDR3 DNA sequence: TGCGCCAGCAGCCAAGATCTCGTGCTCGGGAGTTACAATGAGCAGTTCTTC.

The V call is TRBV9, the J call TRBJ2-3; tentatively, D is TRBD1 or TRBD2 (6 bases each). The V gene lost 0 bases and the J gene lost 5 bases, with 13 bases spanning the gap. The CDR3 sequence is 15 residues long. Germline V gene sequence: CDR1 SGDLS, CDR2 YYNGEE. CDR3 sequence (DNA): TGTGCCAGCAGCGTAGGGGGGGCTTCCGGAGATACGCAGTATTTT. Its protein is CASSVGGASGDTQYF.

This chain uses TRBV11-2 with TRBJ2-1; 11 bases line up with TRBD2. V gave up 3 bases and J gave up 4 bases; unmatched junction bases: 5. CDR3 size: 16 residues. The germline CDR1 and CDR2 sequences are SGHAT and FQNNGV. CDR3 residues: CASSFGTSGKYNEQFF. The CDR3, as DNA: TGTGCCAGCAGCTTTGGGACTAGCGGCAAATACAATGAGCAGTTCTTC.

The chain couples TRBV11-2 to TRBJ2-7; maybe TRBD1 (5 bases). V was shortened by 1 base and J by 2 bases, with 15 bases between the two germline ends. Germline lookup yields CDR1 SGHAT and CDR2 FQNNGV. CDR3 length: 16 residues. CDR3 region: CASSLVVGEIPYEQYF. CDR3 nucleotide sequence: TGTGCCAGCAGCTTAGTAGTAGGGGAAATCCCCTACGAGCAGTACTTC.

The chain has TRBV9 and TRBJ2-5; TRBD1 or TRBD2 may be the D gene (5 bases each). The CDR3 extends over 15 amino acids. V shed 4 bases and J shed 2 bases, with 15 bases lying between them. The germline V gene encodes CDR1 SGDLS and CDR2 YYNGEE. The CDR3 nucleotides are TGTGCCAGCAGCTGGGACGGCCAATTACAAGAGACCCAGTACTTC. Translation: CASSWDGQLQETQYF.

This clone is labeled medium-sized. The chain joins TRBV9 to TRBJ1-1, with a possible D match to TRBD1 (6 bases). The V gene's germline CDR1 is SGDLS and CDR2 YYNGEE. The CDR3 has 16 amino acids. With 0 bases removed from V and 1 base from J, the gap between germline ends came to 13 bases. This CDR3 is CASSVDGGAANTEAFF. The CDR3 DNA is TGTGCCAGCAGCGTAGATGGGGGCGCAGCGAACACTGAAGCTTTCTTT.

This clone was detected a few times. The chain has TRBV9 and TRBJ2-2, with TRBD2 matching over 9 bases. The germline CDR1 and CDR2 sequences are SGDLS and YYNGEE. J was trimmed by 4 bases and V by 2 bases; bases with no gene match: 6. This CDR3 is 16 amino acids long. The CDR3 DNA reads TGTGCCAGCAGCGTTAGCGGGAGAGAGGGCACCGGGGAGCTGTTTTTT. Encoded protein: CASSVSGREGTGELFF.

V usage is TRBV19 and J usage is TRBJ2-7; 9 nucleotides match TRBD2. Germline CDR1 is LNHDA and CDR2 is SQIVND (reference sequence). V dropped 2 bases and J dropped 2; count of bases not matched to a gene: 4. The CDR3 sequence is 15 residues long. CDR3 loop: CASSILAGPTYEQYF. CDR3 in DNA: TGTGCCAGTAGTATACTAGCGGGACCTACCTACGAGCAGTACTTC.

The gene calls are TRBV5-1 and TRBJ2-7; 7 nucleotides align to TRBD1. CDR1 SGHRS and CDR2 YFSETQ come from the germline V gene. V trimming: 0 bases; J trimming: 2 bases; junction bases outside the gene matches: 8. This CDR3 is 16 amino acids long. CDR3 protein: CASSLDPGQTTYEQYF. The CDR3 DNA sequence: TGCGCCAGCAGCTTGGATCCGGGACAGACCACCTACGAGCAGTACTTC.

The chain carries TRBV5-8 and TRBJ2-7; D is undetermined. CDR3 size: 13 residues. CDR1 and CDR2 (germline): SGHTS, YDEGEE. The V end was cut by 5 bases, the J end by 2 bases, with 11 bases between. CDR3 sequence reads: CASSSDSAYEQYF. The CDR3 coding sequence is TGTGCCAGCAGTTCCGACTCAGCCTACGAGCAGTACTTC.

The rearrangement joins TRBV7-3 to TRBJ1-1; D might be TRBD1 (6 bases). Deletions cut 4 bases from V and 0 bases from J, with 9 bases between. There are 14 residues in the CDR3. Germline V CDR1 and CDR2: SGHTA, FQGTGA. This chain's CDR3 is CASSSTGMNTEAFF. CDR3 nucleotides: TGTGCCAGCAGCTCTACAGGGATGAACACTGAAGCTTTCTTT.

CDR3 DNA sequence: TGTGCCAGCGGGCAGGGGGCATATGGGGCCAACGTCCTGACTTTC. Translation: CASGQGAYGANVLTF. V and J are TRBV14 and TRBJ2-6, with 8 bases aligning to TRBD1. This CDR3 is 15 amino acids long. Germline V gene lookup returns CDR1 SGHDN and CDR2 FVKESK. After removal of 8 bases from V and 3 bases from J, the junction contained 6 bases not matched to a gene.

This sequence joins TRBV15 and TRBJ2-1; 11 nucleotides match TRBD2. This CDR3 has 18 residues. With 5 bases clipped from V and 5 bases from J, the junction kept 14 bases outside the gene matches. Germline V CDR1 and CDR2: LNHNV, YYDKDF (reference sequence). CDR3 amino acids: CATSPGVAGGPKDNEQFF. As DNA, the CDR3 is TGTGCCACCAGCCCCGGAGTAGCGGGAGGGCCTAAAGACAATGAGCAGTTCTTC.

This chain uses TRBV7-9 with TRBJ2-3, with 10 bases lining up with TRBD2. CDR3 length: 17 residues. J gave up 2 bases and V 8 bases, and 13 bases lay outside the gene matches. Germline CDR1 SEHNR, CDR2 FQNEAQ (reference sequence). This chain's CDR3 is CASLRGTSGTITDTQYF. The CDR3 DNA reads TGTGCCAGCCTCAGGGGCACTAGCGGGACGATCACAGATACGCAGTATTTT.

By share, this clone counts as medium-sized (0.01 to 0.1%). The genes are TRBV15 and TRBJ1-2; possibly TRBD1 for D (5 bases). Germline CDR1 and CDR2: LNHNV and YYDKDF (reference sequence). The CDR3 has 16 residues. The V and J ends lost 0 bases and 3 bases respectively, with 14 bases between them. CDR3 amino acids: CATSREWDPTDYGYTF. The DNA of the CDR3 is TGTGCCACCAGCAGAGAATGGGACCCGACGGACTATGGCTACACCTTC.

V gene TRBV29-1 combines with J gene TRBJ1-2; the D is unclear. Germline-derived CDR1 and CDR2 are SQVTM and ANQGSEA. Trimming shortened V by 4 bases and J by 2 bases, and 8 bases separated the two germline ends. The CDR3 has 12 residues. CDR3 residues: CSVVTQNYGYTF. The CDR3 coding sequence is TGCAGCGTTGTAACCCAAAACTATGGCTACACCTTC.

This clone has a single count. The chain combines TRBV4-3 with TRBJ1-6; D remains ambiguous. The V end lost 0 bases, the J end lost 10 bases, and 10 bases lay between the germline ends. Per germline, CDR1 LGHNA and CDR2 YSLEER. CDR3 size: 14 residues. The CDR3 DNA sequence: TGCGCCAGCAGCCAAGATTTTTCAAGGTCACCCCTCCACTTT. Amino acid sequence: CASSQDFSRSPLHF.

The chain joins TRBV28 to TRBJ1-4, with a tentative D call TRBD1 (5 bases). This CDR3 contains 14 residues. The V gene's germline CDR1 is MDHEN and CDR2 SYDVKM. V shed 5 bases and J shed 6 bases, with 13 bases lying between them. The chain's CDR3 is CASSLTGTDEKLFF. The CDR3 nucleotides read TGTGCCAGCAGTCTAACCGGGACCGATGAAAAACTGTTTTTT.

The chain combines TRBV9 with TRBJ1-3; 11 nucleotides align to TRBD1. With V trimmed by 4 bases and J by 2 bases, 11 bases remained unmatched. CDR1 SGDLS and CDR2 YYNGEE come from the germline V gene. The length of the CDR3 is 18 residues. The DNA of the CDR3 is TGTGCCAGCAGCCCCCACTCCGGACAGGGGGCAGCTGGAAACACCATATATTTT. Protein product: CASSPHSGQGAAGNTIYF. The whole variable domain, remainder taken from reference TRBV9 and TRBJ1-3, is DSGVTQTPKHLITATGQRVTLRCSPRSGDLSVYWYQQSLDQGLQFLIQYYNGEERAKGNILERFSAQQFPDLHSELNLSSLELGDSALYFCASSPHSGQGAAGNTIYFGEGSWLTVV.

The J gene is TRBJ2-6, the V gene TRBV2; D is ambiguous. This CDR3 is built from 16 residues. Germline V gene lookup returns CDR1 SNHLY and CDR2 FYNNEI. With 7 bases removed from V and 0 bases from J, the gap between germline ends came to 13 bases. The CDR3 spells CASTRGPHSGANVLTF. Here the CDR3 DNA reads TGTGCCAGCACCCGCGGACCGCACTCTGGGGCCAACGTCCTGACTTTC.

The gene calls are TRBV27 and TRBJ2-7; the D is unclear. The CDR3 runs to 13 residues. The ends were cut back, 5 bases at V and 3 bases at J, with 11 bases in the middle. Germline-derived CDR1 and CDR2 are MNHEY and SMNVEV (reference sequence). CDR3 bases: TGTGCCAGCAGTGTGTTCATAGGCTACGAGCAGTACTTC. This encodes CASSVFIGYEQYF.

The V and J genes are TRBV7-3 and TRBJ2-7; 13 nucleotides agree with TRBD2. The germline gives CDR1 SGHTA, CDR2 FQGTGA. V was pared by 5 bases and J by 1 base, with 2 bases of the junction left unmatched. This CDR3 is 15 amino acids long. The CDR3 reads CASSPGLAGSYEQYF. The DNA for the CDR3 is TGTGCCAGCAGCCCGGGACTAGCGGGGTCCTACGAGCAGTACTTC.

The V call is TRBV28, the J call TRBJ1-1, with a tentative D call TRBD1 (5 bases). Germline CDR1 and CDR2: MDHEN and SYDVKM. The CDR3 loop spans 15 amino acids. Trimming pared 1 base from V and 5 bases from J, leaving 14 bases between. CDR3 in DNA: TGTGCCAGCAGTTTATTGGAACTCGGGGGGACTGAAGCTTTCTTT. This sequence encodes CASSLLELGGTEAFF.

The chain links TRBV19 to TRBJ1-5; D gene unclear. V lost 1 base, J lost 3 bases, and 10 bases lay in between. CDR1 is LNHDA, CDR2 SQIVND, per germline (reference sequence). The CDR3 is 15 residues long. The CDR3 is CASSIAQYYNQPQHF. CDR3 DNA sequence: TGTGCCAGTAGTATAGCCCAGTATTACAATCAGCCCCAGCATTTT.

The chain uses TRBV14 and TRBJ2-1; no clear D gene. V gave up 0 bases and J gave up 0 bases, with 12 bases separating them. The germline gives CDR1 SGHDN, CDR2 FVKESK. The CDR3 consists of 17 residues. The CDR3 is CASSQDSYGSSYNEQFF. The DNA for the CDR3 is TGTGCCAGCAGCCAAGATTCGTACGGGTCCTCCTACAATGAGCAGTTCTTC. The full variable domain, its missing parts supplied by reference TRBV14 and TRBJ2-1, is EAGVTQFPSHSVIEKGQTVTLRCDPISGHDNLYWYRRVMGKEIKFLLHFVKESKQDESGMPNNRFLAERTGGTYSTLKVQPAELEDSGVYFCASSQDSYGSSYNEQFFGPGTRLTVL.